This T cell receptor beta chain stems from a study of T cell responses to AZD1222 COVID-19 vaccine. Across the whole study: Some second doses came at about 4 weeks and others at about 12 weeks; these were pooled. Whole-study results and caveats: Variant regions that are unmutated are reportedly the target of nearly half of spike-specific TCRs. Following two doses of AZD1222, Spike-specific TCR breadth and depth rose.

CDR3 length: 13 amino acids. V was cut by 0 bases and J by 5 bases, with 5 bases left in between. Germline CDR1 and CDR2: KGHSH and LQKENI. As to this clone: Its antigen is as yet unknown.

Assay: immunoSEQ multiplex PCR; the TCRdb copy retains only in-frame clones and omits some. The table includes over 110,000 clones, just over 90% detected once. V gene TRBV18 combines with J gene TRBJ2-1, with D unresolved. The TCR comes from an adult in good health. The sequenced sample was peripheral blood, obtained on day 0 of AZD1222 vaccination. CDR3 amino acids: CASSPPGDNEQFF. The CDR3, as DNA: TGTGCCAGCTCACCACCGGGCGACAATGAGCAGTTCTTC.